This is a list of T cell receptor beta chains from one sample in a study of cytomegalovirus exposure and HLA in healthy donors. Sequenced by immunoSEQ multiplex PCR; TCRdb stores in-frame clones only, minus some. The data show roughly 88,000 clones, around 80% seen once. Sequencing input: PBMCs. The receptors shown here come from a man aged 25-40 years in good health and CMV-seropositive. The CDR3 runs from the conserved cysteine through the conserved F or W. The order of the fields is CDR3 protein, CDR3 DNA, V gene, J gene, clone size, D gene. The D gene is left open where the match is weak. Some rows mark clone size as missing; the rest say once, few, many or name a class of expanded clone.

CASSFNSGMYTEAFF	TGTGCCAGCAGTTTTAATTCGGGAATGTACACTGAAGCTTTCTTT	TRBV28	TRBJ1-1	.	.
CAWRSSPEGPQVF	TGTGCCTGGAGGTCCTCGCCGGAGGGCCCCCAGGTCTTC	TRBV30	TRBJ2-1	.	.
CASSWGQGDGTEAFF	TGCGCCAGCAGTTGGGGACAGGGTGATGGCACTGAAGCTTTCTTT	TRBV5-1	TRBJ1-1	.	TRBD1
CASSLPRRNTIYF	TGTGCCAGCAGCCTCCCACGGAGGAACACCATATATTTT	TRBV28	TRBJ1-3	.	.
CASSSRERYGYTF	TGTGCCAGCAGTAGCCGGGAGCGCTATGGCTACACCTTC	TRBV28	TRBJ1-2	once	.
CASSLGGAFTEAFF	TGCGCCAGCAGCCTCGGCGGGGCGTTCACTGAAGCTTTCTTT	TRBV5-1	TRBJ1-1	few	.
CASSDREAYEQYF	TGTGCCAGTAGTGACAGGGAGGCCTACGAGCAGTACTTC	TRBV19	TRBJ2-7	.	.
CASSLGQGLRTEAFF	TGTGCCAGCAGCCTAGGCCAGGGGCTGAGGACTGAAGCTTTCTTT	TRBV7-9	TRBJ1-1	.	.
CASSQGLATYNEQFF	TGTGCCAGCAGCCAAGGGCTAGCGACCTACAATGAGCAGTTCTTC	TRBV7-8	TRBJ2-1	.	.
CASSITATDTQYF	TGTGCCAGTAGTATTACTGCAACAGATACGCAGTATTTT	TRBV19	TRBJ2-3	.	.
CASSQRQGRQETQYF	TGTGCCAGCAGCCAACGACAGGGGCGTCAAGAGACCCAGTACTTC	TRBV4-2	TRBJ2-5	.	TRBD1
CASSEQGLGTDTQYF	TGTGCCAGCAGTGAACAGGGTTTAGGCACAGATACGCAGTATTTT	TRBV27	TRBJ2-3	.	.
CASSGQGFTGELFF	TGTGCCAGCAGCGGTCAGGGGTTCACCGGGGAGCTGTTTTTT	TRBV9	TRBJ2-2	.	.
CASGLVGGGTDTQYF	TGTGCTAGTGGTTTGGTAGGGGGGGGAACAGATACGCAGTATTTT	TRBV12-5	TRBJ2-3	.	.
CASSFTGGVLETQYF	TGTGCCAGCAGTTTCACGGGGGGCGTTTTGGAGACCCAGTACTTC	TRBV27	TRBJ2-5	few	.
CAWSSPGELFF	TGTGCCTGGAGCTCCCCCGGGGAGCTGTTTTTT	TRBV30	TRBJ2-2	few	.
CSVERTGTQYF	TGCAGCGTTGAAAGGACAGGGACGCAGTATTTT	TRBV29-1	TRBJ2-3	.	TRBD1
CASSQKERGSGNTIYF	TGCGCCAGCAGCCAAAAAGAAAGGGGCTCTGGAAACACCATATATTTT	TRBV4-1	TRBJ1-3	.	.
CASSFSPPNTEAFF	TGCGCCAGCAGCTTCTCCCCTCCGAACACTGAAGCTTTCTTT	TRBV5-1	TRBJ1-1	.	.
CASSQVGPGGRNTEAFF	TGCGCCAGCAGCCAAGTGGGCCCGGGAGGAAGAAACACTGAAGCTTTCTTT	TRBV4-1	TRBJ1-1	.	.
CASFRGTEAFF	TGTGCCAGTTTTCGGGGTACTGAAGCTTTCTTT	TRBV19	TRBJ1-1	.	.
CASSVGTSGYNEQFF	TGTGCCAGCAGCGTGGGGACTAGCGGATACAATGAGCAGTTCTTC	TRBV9	TRBJ2-1	few	TRBD2
CASSQSAVYGYTF	TGTGCCAGCAGCCAAAGTGCGGTCTATGGCTACACCTTC	TRBV14	TRBJ1-2	.	.
CASSLSRDSWGDIQYF	TGTGCCAGCAGCCTGTCCCGGGACTCTTGGGGGGACATTCAGTACTTC	TRBV7-2	TRBJ2-4	few	.
CASSSPPGQGVNQYF	TGTGCCAGCAGTTCCCCCCCGGGACAGGGAGTAAATCAGTACTTC	TRBV28	TRBJ2-7	.	TRBD1
CAIPGDAKPVNTEAFF	TGCGCCATCCCAGGGGATGCTAAACCGGTGAACACTGAAGCTTTCTTT	TRBV5-1	TRBJ1-1	.	.
CASSFPPHEQFF	TGTGCCAGCAGTTTCCCCCCTCATGAGCAGTTCTTC	TRBV27	TRBJ2-1	.	.
CASSADRGRGYTF	TGTGCCAGCAGTGCGGACAGGGGGCGAGGCTACACCTTC	TRBV2	TRBJ1-2	.	TRBD1
CARRAKPNYGYTF	TGTGCCAGAAGAGCCAAGCCTAACTATGGCTACACCTTC	TRBV5-3	TRBJ1-2	.	.
CASSLWTGSNYGYTF	TGTGCCAGCAGCCTTTGGACAGGTTCTAACTATGGCTACACCTTC	TRBV14	TRBJ1-2	.	TRBD1
CASSEFETGIPNEQFF	TGTGCCAGCAGTGAATTTGAGACAGGGATCCCCAATGAGCAGTTCTTC	TRBV6-1	TRBJ2-1	.	TRBD1
CASSKAGTPYNEQFF	TGTGCCAGTAGTAAGGCCGGGACACCCTACAATGAGCAGTTCTTC	TRBV19	TRBJ2-1	.	.
CASPPGPGNTEAFF	TGTGCCAGCCCCCCTGGTCCGGGGAACACTGAAGCTTTCTTT	TRBV28	TRBJ1-1	.	.
CASSEGLAGGYEQYF	TGCGCCAGCAGCGAAGGACTAGCGGGAGGCTACGAGCAGTACTTC	TRBV5-1	TRBJ2-7	.	TRBD2
CATSGAGNIQYF	TGTGCCACCAGCGGTGCGGGAAACATTCAGTACTTC	TRBV15	TRBJ2-4	.	.
CASSPNRGTGEHEQYF	TGCGCCAGCAGCCCCAATCGGGGGACAGGGGAGCACGAGCAGTACTTC	TRBV4-3	TRBJ2-7	.	TRBD1
CASSLVTVSTEAFF	TGTGCCAGCAGCTTAGTCACGGTGAGCACTGAAGCTTTCTTT	TRBV7-2	TRBJ1-1	.	.